This T cell receptor (beta chain) was obtained from a study of radiation and T cells in renal cell carcinoma. Generated by immunoSEQ multiplex PCR, the TCRdb table keeps only in-frame clones and is missing some. The sample consists of about 16,000 clones, more than 55% of them appearing once. Germline V gene sequence: CDR1 MDHEN, CDR2 SYDVKM. Trimming took 2 bases from V and 5 from J, leaving 13 bases between them. The CDR3 length is 14 residues. In its sample, this clone ranks as medium-sized. Noted treatment: treatment-naive control, cytoreductive nephrectomy. The chain is built from TRBV28 and TRBJ2-7, with D maybe TRBD2 (6 bases). The starting material was tumor tissue, obtained from a patient whose treatment was nephrectomy without radiotherapy. This clonotype originated in a man in his forties with renal cell carcinoma. CDR3 protein: CASSLLGGQNEQYF. The CDR3 region has the DNA TGTGCCAGCAGTTTACTGGGAGGCCAGAACGAGCAGTACTTC.